One sample yielded the 24 T cell receptor beta chains listed below, sequenced in a study of cytomegalovirus exposure and HLA in healthy donors. The primer mix had 60 Vbeta and 13 Jbeta primers. Profiling relied on immunoSEQ multiplex PCR, and the TCRdb table lists in-frame clones only, not all of them. The sample holds under 300,000 clones, approximately 81% seen once. The sequenced material came from PBMCs. The origin of the receptors is an older woman in good health and CMV-seropositive.

A note on this clone: Within the sample, other DNA sequences also encode this same CDR3. This sequence joins TRBV7-9 and TRBJ1-5, with D possibly matching TRBD1 (5 bases). Germline V gene sequence: CDR1 SEHNR, CDR2 FQNEAQ (reference sequence). The CDR3 has 12 residues. Trimming took 5 bases from V and 6 from J, leaving 8 bases between them. CDR3 protein: CASSPGGQPQHF. DNA for the CDR3: TGTGCCAGCAGCCCCGGGGGTCAGCCCCAGCATTTT.

V usage is TRBV30 and J usage is TRBJ2-3; D unresolved. Looked up from germline, CDR1 is GTSNPN and CDR2 is SVGIG (reference sequence). The CDR3 extends over 11 amino acids. V shed 3 bases and J shed 6 bases, with 7 bases lying between them. DNA for the CDR3: TGTGCCTGGAGCCCTTTGGATACGCAGTATTTT. Its protein product is CAWSPLDTQYF.

The CDR3 bases are TGTGCCAGCAGCCCGGGACTGCGAGCTAACTATGGCTACACCTTC. Protein: CASSPGLRANYGYTF. This sequence joins TRBV7-9 and TRBJ1-2; D is perhaps TRBD1 (5 bases). The CDR3 has 15 residues. The germline gives CDR1 SEHNR, CDR2 FQNEAQ (reference sequence). Trimming cost V 5 bases and J 0 bases, with 13 bases left between them. The entire variable domain, with the rest obtained from reference TRBV7-9 and TRBJ1-2, is as follows: DTGVSQNPRHKITKRGQNVTFRCDPISEHNRLYWYRQTLGQGPEFLTYFQNEAQLEKSRLLSDRFSAERPKGSFSTLEIQRTEQGDSAMYLCASSPGLRANYGYTFGSGTRLTVV.

In this sample, this clone turned up a few times. The chain has TRBV5-3 and TRBJ2-2, with TRBD2 identical over 8 bases. Being an ORF, TRBV5-3 has a function that is uncertain. The CDR3 contains 16 residues. With 6 bases clipped from V and 6 bases from J, the junction kept 13 bases outside the gene matches. The CDR3 coding sequence is TGTGCCAGAAACCGAAAGCGGGAGCCGGTCTCCGGGGAGCTGTTTTTT. Residues: CARNRKREPVSGELFF.

V is TRBV7-9 and J is TRBJ1-4; TRBD1 matches 9 bases. Germline CDR1 is SEHNR and CDR2 is FQNEAQ (reference sequence). The V and J ends lost 5 bases and 3 bases, in that order; junction bases with no gene match: 7. The CDR3 runs 16 residues. The CDR3: CASSKGQGASNEKLFF. CDR3 nucleotides: TGTGCCAGCAGCAAGGGACAGGGAGCCTCTAATGAAAAACTGTTTTTT.

V and J are TRBV27 and TRBJ2-2; D is possibly TRBD2 (5 bases). The CDR3 length is 16 residues. Germline V CDR1 and CDR2: MNHEY, SMNVEV (reference sequence). The germline V and J ends were trimmed by 2 bases and 1 base, with 11 bases remaining between them. CDR3 sequence reads: CASSLSPSWNTGELFF. The CDR3 DNA is TGTGCCAGCAGTTTAAGTCCTAGCTGGAACACCGGGGAGCTGTTTTTT.

The chain employs TRBV18 and TRBJ1-1, with 7 bases fitting TRBD1. CDR3 length equals 16 residues. V lost 4 bases, J lost 3 bases, and 11 bases stayed unmatched. Germline V gives CDR1 KGHSH, CDR2 LQKENI. The CDR3 nucleotides read TGTGCCAGCTCACTCGGACAGGTTCTAGGGGACACTGAAGCTTTCTTT. Amino acid sequence: CASSLGQVLGDTEAFF.

The chain employs TRBV5-3 and TRBJ2-5, with D possibly being TRBD1 (6 bases). TRBV5-3 is given ORF status, its function remaining uncertain. The CDR3 consists of 14 residues. Trimming stripped 4 bases from V and 7 bases from J, with 17 bases between. CDR3 nucleotide sequence: TGTGCCAGAAGCCAAGGTCACAGGGTGGCGACCCAGTACTTC. This encodes CARSQGHRVATQYF.

This chain connects TRBV6-1 to TRBJ2-5, with D tentatively TRBD2 (6 bases). TRBJ2-7 explains the end of the DNA better; the J call may be wrong. Germline values: CDR1 MNHNS, CDR2 SASEGT. This CDR3 region has 14 residues. The CDR3, as DNA: TGTGCCAGCAGTGTCGGAGGGGCGGGCTACGAGCAGTACTTC. It is translated as CASSVGGAGYEQYF.

V gene TRBV19 combines with J gene TRBJ2-7, with a weak D call TRBD2 (5 bases). Trimming shortened V by 4 bases and J by 1 base, and 8 bases separated the two germline ends. Germline-derived CDR1 and CDR2 are LNHDA and SQIVND (reference sequence). CDR3 length: 13 residues. CDR3 coding DNA: TGTGCCAGTAGTACAACTAGTTCCTACGAGCAGTACTTC. This encodes CASSTTSSYEQYF. Together with reference TRBV19 and TRBJ2-7, the CDR3 gives the full variable domain: DGGITQSPKYLFRKEGQNVTLSCEQNLNHDAMYWYRQDPGQGLRLIYYSQIVNDFQKGDIAEGYSVSREKKESFPLTVTSAQKNPTAFYLCASSTTSSYEQYFGPGTRLTVT.

This clone was detected only a few times. The rearrangement uses TRBV15 and TRBJ2-7; no firm D call. CDR3 length equals 15 residues. CDR1 and CDR2 (germline): LNHNV, YYDKDF (reference sequence). V was shortened by 0 bases and J by 3 bases, with 12 bases between the two germline ends. The CDR3, as DNA: TGTGCCACCAGCAGAGATAGGTCTCAGGTCTACGAGCAGTACTTC. It encodes CATSRDRSQVYEQYF.

The rearrangement links TRBV5-4 to TRBJ2-2; TRBD2 matches at 8 bases. The CDR3 is 17 amino acids. Per the germline V gene, CDR1 is SGHNT and CDR2 is YYREEE (reference sequence). Trimming cost V 0 bases and J 1 base; bases outside gene matches: 5. CDR3 sequence reads: CASSLDPGTRNTGELFF. In DNA, the CDR3 is TGTGCCAGCAGCTTGGACCCCGGGACTAGGAACACCGGGGAGCTGTTTTTT.

The V call is TRBV29-1, the J call TRBJ1-1; a possible D gene is TRBD1 (6 bases). The CDR3 is made up of 13 amino acids. V shed 7 bases and J shed 0 bases, with 12 bases lying between them. In germline, CDR1 is SQVTM, CDR2 ANQGSEA. CDR3: CSALDSVNTEAFF. The CDR3 nucleotides are TGCAGCGCTTTGGACAGTGTGAACACTGAAGCTTTCTTT.

This chain links TRBV28 with TRBJ2-7, with unresolved D. V was trimmed by 7 bases and J by 0 bases, leaving 10 bases between them. The V gene's germline CDR1 is MDHEN and CDR2 SYDVKM. This CDR3 is 13 amino acids long. CDR3 loop: CASMRSSSYEQYF. DNA of the CDR3: TGTGCCAGCATGCGGAGCAGCTCCTACGAGCAGTACTTC.

Turning to this clone: The junction and the germline gene differ at one end; a read error may be behind it. The chain uses TRBV4-1 and TRBJ2-2, with TRBD1 matching 10 bases. CDR1 is MGHRA, CDR2 YSYEKL, per germline. The CDR3 is 16 residues long. CDR3 in amino acids: CASSQGQGAKTGELFF. In DNA form, the CDR3 reads TGCGCCAGCAGCCAAGGACAGGGGGCGAAAACCGGGGAGCTGTTTTTT.

The rearrangement joins TRBV7-2 to TRBJ1-4; 8 nucleotides line up with TRBD1. V trimming: 2 bases; J trimming: 8 bases; junction bases outside the gene matches: 1. Germline CDR1 SGHTA, CDR2 FQGNSA. The CDR3 consists of 13 residues. CDR3 sequence: CASSLQGAEKLFF. The CDR3 DNA follows: TGTGCCAGCAGCTTACAGGGGGCGGAAAAACTGTTTTTT.

V and J are TRBV6-6 and TRBJ2-7, with D hard to call. Trimming removed 5 bases at V and 0 bases at J, with 14 bases between. This CDR3 region has 15 residues. The germline V gene encodes CDR1 MNHNY and CDR2 SVGAGI (reference sequence). This CDR3 reads CASSLTIRSSYEQYF. The CDR3 DNA reads TGTGCCAGCAGTCTGACAATTAGAAGCTCCTACGAGCAGTACTTC.

Only a few counts were recorded for this clone. The chain carries TRBV27 and TRBJ2-1; 13 positions agree with TRBD2. The CDR3 length is 16 residues. V shed 2 bases and J 10 bases; nucleotides not matched to a gene: 8. Germline-derived CDR1 and CDR2 are MNHEY and SMNVEV (reference sequence). The CDR3 sequence: CASSLGGTSGTREQFF. In DNA form, the CDR3 reads TGTGCCAGCAGTTTAGGCGGGACTAGCGGGACTAGAGAGCAGTTCTTC.

About this clone itself: One end of the junction fails to match germline, which may point to a read error. Other DNA variants within this sample encode the same CDR3. V and J are TRBV5-8 and TRBJ1-4, with D perhaps matching TRBD1 (5 bases). This CDR3 has 15 amino acids. The germline V gene has CDR1 SGHTS and CDR2 YDEGEE. For the CDR3, the DNA is TGTGCCAGTAGCTTGTCTGGGGGGAATAATGAAAAACTGTTTTTT. Protein: CASSLSGGNNEKLFF.

This chain links TRBV5-1 with TRBJ2-7; a possible D gene is TRBD2 (6 bases). Germline assignment: CDR1 SGHRS and CDR2 YFSETQ. CDR3 length: 15 amino acids. Deletions cut 4 bases from V and 0 bases from J, with 14 bases between. CDR3 region: CASSPLGGDSYEQYF. The CDR3 DNA reads TGCGCCAGCAGCCCCCTTGGCGGGGACTCCTACGAGCAGTACTTC.

V usage is TRBV5-4 and J usage is TRBJ2-3, with TRBD2 matching 7 bases. V shed 4 bases, J shed 1 base, and the junction held 9 bases outside the gene matches. CDR3 length: 16 residues. Germline V gene data show CDR1 as SGHNT and CDR2 as YYREEE (reference sequence). The CDR3 DNA is TGTGCCAGCAGCCGAGCGGGGACTACCGGCACAGATACGCAGTATTTT. Translating it yields CASSRAGTTGTDTQYF.

CDR3 protein: CASSPGDSSGNTIYF. CDR3 nucleotides: TGTGCCAGCAGCCCTGGGGACAGCTCTGGAAACACCATATATTTT. The chain recombines TRBV11-2 with TRBJ1-3, with 7 bases identical to TRBD1. The CDR3 loop spans 15 amino acids. V shed 5 bases and J 0 bases; nucleotides not matched to a gene: 4. Germline V gene sequence: CDR1 SGHAT, CDR2 FQNNGV.

A remark on this clone: This same CDR3 is encoded by further DNA sequences in the sample. The rearrangement uses TRBV29-1 and TRBJ2-1; TRBD2 might be the D (7 bases). Germline V gives CDR1 SQVTM, CDR2 ANQGSEA. This CDR3 has 14 amino acids. V was clipped by 5 bases and J by 0 bases, with 11 bases between them. The CDR3 sequence: CSVRGGSSYNEQFF. CDR3 nucleotide sequence: TGCAGCGTTCGCGGGGGCAGCTCCTACAATGAGCAGTTCTTC.

The V gene is TRBV6-1, the J gene TRBJ1-1; D may be TRBD1 (5 bases). Deletions cut 2 bases from V and 0 bases from J, with 10 bases between. The CDR3 contains 15 residues. Germline CDR1 MNHNS, CDR2 SASEGT. CDR3 bases: TGTGCCAGCAGTGAACCGACAGCAGTGAACACTGAAGCTTTCTTT. It codes for CASSEPTAVNTEAFF.